The present T cell receptor beta chain was sequenced within a study of T cells in Graves' hyperthyroidism and ophthalmopathy. The wider study: Peripheral blood was acquired at first diagnosis, ahead of any therapy whatsoever.

The diagnoses drew upon clinical symptoms, serum thyroxine and TRAb, thyroid ultrasound and orbital computed tomography. TCR beta CDR3 regions were amplified from RNA transcripts. During a first-round RT-PCR of the TCR CDR3, the HTBI primer set was used. TCRdb re-called the multiplex PCR reads through MiXCR, storing one row per CDR3 protein. Counted here are around 300,000 distinct CDR3 sequences, roughly 14% occurring once; the ten biggest clones make up 20% to 25%. V lost 4 bases and J 5 bases, leaving 12 bases between the germline ends. CDR1 SGHTA and CDR2 FQGNSA come from the germline V gene. This CDR3 is built from 14 residues. This clonotype was seen more than once but under ten times. Its antigen remains unknown. Study results and caveats: In blood, most of the thyroid clonotypes expanded above 0.001 were also present. The model anticipated ophthalmopathy a median about six months pre-onset.

The sample was blood. The receptor's source is a woman aged 25-40 years with Graves' hyperthyroidism. The chain joins TRBV7-2 to TRBJ2-1; weak D call: TRBD2 (5 bases). CDR3 coding DNA: TGTGCCAGCAGCTGGAAGGCTAGCCACAATGAGCAGTTCTTC. Its translation: CASSWKASHNEQFF.